Presented here are 14 T cell receptor beta chains from one specimen sequenced in a study of T cell repertoires in cytomegalovirus infection. TCRdb recomputed calls from the reads with MiXCR, one row per CDR3 protein. The sample yields roughly 500,000 distinct CDR3 sequences, around 30% seen once. Their recognized antigens are unknown. Source: cultured PBMCs, taken from culture after CMV antigen stimulation. These receptors all come from a human donor in good health (CMV status not recorded). Some clones in this sample may be carry-over from other donors' samples.

The chain uses TRBV7-6 and TRBJ1-2; D uncertain. The CDR3 is 14 residues long. Deletions cut 0 bases from V and 3 bases from J, with 8 bases between. Germline V gene lookup returns CDR1 SGHVS and CDR2 FNYEAQ. This chain's CDR3 is CASSLATTDYGYTF. The CDR3 DNA reads as TGTGCCAGCAGCTTAGCGACGACTGACTATGGCTACACCTTC.

V and J are TRBV7-8 and TRBJ2-7; the D is unclear. The germline V and J ends were trimmed by 0 bases and 4 bases, with 10 bases remaining between them. The CDR3 has 14 amino acids. Germline CDR1 is SGHVS and CDR2 is FQNEAQ. CDR3 nucleotides: TGTGCCAGCAGCTTAGCCGGCTCTCGATACGAGCAGTACGTC. It encodes CASSLAGSRYEQYV.

V and J are TRBV11-3 and TRBJ2-5, with 11 bases lining up with TRBD2. Germline-derived CDR1 and CDR2 are SGHNT and YENEEA. Trimming removed 6 bases from V and 5 bases from J; junction bases left unmatched: 2. The CDR3 runs to 13 residues. In DNA form, the CDR3 reads TGTGCCAGCAGACCTAGCGGGAGGGAGACCCAGTACTTC. Protein sequence: CASRPSGRETQYF.

This clonotype appeared a few times. The V call is TRBV12-3 or TRBV12-4, the J call TRBJ2-1, with 10 bases matching TRBD2. V gave up 2 bases and J gave up 8 bases; unmatched junction bases: 6. The CDR3 spans 15 residues. CDR3 bases: TGTGCCAGCAGTTTAAGGGTAGCGGGAGGCGATGAGCAGTTCTTC. Translating it yields CASSLRVAGGDEQFF.

V gene TRBV28 combines with J gene TRBJ1-6; TRBD1 is a possible D gene (6 bases). Germline loops: CDR1 MDHEN, CDR2 SYDVKM. The V and J ends lost 4 bases and 9 bases respectively, with 16 bases between them. CDR3 length: 15 amino acids. The CDR3 region has the DNA TGTGCCAGCAGTTCAACTCAGGGGATCGGTTCACCCCTCCACTTT. This codes for CASSSTQGIGSPLHF.

The V gene is TRBV7-8, the J gene TRBJ2-3; TRBD2 matches at 12 bases. The CDR3 sequence is 16 residues long. Trimming removed 6 bases from V and 4 bases from J; junction bases left unmatched: 8. CDR1 and CDR2 (germline): SGHVS, FQNEAQ. The CDR3 bases are TGTGCCAGCAGGAGACTACGGACTAGCGGGGCAGATACGCAGTATTTT. Its protein product is CASRRLRTSGADTQYF.

CDR3 DNA: TGTGCCAGCAGCTTCAGGGAGCGGGACCAGCAGTACGTC. Its translation: CASSFRERDQQYV. The gene calls are TRBV7-2 and TRBJ2-7; 7 bases align to TRBD2. This CDR3 region has 13 residues. J was trimmed by 8 bases and V by 3 bases; bases with no gene match: 7. CDR1 is SGHTA, CDR2 FQGNSA, per germline.

This clonotype was picked up a small number of times. The chain combines TRBV7-9 with TRBJ1-5; TRBD1 might be the D (6 bases). The V gene lost 1 base and the J gene lost 8 bases, with 21 bases spanning the gap. There are 17 residues in the CDR3. From germline, CDR1 is SEHNR and CDR2 FQNEAQ (reference sequence). This CDR3 is CASSLGINRAGMEPQHF. The DNA for the CDR3 is TGTGCCAGCAGCTTAGGGATTAACAGGGCGGGGATGGAGCCCCAGCATTTT.

This clonotype was recorded many times. The chain is built from TRBV7-2 and TRBJ2-3; D not resolved. Per germline, CDR1 SGHTA and CDR2 FQGNSA. The CDR3 covers 11 residues. With 6 bases removed from V and 3 bases from J, the gap between germline ends came to 4 bases. DNA of the CDR3: TGTGCCAGCAGGTGGACAGATACGCAGTATTTT. Encoded protein: CASRWTDTQYF.

This clonotype was counted only a few times. The chain couples TRBV2 to TRBJ2-7; TRBD1 is a possible D gene (6 bases). V was shortened by 5 bases and J by 5 bases, with 22 bases between the two germline ends. There are 16 residues in the CDR3. From germline, CDR1 is SNHLY and CDR2 FYNNEI. The DNA for the CDR3 is TGTGCCAGCAGTCTAAGCCGGGCAGGGGCAAGAAACGAGCAGTACTTC. Protein product: CASSLSRAGARNEQYF.

This clonotype has a count of ten or more. V usage is TRBV7-9 and J usage is TRBJ2-1; 11 nucleotides agree with TRBD2. Trimming cost V 3 bases and J 10 bases; bases outside gene matches: 11. This CDR3 has 16 amino acids. Germline CDR1 reads SEHNR; CDR2 reads FQNEAQ (reference sequence). The CDR3 DNA is TGTGCCAGCAGCTTCCTAGCGGGAGGCTCCCCCTGGGAGCAGTTCTTC. Protein: CASSFLAGGSPWEQFF.

This clonotype has more than one count but fewer than ten. This chain uses TRBV4-1 with TRBJ2-5; the D gene is possibly TRBD1 (5 bases). Trimming removed 0 bases from V and 5 bases from J, with 22 bases in between. Germline loops: CDR1 MGHRA, CDR2 YSYEKL. The CDR3 is made up of 18 amino acids. CDR3 in DNA: TGCGCCAGCAGCCAAGATGACCCTAGGGGCCCCATGTTCGAGACCCAGTACTTC. Translation: CASSQDDPRGPMFETQYF.

Here the CDR3 reads CASSQTSGSGYGGELFF. The CDR3 region has the DNA TGCGCCAGCAGCCAGACTAGCGGGAGTGGCTACGGCGGGGAGCTGTTTTTT. The chain carries TRBV4-1 and TRBJ2-2; 12 bases map to TRBD2. V lost 3 bases to trimming and J lost 7 bases; unmatched junction nucleotides: 9. There are 17 residues in the CDR3. Germline V lookup: CDR1 MGHRA, CDR2 YSYEKL.

The table lists this clonotype with many counts. The chain has TRBV7-8 and TRBJ2-3; 7 bases fit TRBD2. V lost 2 bases to trimming and J lost 2 bases; unmatched junction nucleotides: 4. The germline V gene encodes CDR1 SGHVS and CDR2 FQNEAQ. The CDR3 contains 15 residues. The CDR3 DNA reads as TGTGCCAGCAGCTTATTGGCGGGAGTCACAGATACGCAGTATTTT. Translated: CASSLLAGVTDTQYF.